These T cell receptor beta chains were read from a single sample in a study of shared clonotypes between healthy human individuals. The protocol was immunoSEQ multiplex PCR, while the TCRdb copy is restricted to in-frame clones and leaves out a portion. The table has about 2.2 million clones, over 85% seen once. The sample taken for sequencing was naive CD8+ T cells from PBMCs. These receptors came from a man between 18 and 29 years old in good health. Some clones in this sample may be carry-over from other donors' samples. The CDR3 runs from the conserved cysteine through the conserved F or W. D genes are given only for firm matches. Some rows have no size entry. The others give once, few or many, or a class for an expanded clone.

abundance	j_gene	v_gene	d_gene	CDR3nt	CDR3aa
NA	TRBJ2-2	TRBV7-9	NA	TGTGCCAGCAGCGCAGGCCCAGGGACGTCCGGGGAGCTGTTTTTT	CASSAGPGTSGELFF
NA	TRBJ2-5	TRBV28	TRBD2	TGTGCCAGCAGTTCACTAGCGGGAGGGCTGTATGAGACCCAGTACTTC	CASSSLAGGLYETQYF
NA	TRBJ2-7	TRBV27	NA	TGTGCCAGCGCAGAAACAGGTGCCTGGGAATACGAGCAGTACTTC	CASAETGAWEYEQYF
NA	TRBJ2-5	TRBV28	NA	TGTGCCAGCAACGGACGTCAAGGAGTGACCCAGTACTTC	CASNGRQGVTQYF
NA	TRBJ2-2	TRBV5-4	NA	TGTGCCAGCAGCTTCTCCACCGGGGAGCTGTTTTTT	CASSFSTGELFF
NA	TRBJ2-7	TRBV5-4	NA	TGTGCCAGCAGCTTGACGGGCACTCGGCGGGACCCGAGAGAGCAGTACTTC	CASSLTGTRRDPREQYF
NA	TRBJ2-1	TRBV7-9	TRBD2	TGTGCCAGCAGCTTATTTCCTAGCGGACCTTACAATGAGCAGTTCTTC	CASSLFPSGPYNEQFF
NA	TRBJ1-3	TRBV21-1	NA	TGTGCCAGCAGCAAAGAGGGGGTTCGGAACTCTGGAAACACCATATATTTT	CASSKEGVRNSGNTIYF
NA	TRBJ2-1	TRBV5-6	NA	TGTGCCAGCAGCTTGAGAGACGCTAACGGTCATCGCGAGCAGTTCTTC	CASSLRDANGHREQFF
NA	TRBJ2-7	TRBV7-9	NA	TGTGCCAGCAGCTCGGGCCGCGTATCCTACGAGCAGTACTTC	CASSSGRVSYEQYF
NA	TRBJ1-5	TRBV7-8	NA	TGTGCCAGCAGCCCCTGGGGACAGCCCCAGCATTTT	CASSPWGQPQHF
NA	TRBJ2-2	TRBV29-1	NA	TGCAGCGTTGGAGGGGAGATAGCCGGGGAGCTGTTTTTT	CSVGGEIAGELFF
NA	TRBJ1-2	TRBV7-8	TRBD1	TGTGCCAGCAGCTTCCTGGCAGGGGGATTCTATGGCTACACCTTC	CASSFLAGGFYGYTF
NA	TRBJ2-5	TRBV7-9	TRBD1	TGTGCCAGCAGCTTACCGACAGGGGGAACTCAAGAGACCCAGTACTTC	CASSLPTGGTQETQYF
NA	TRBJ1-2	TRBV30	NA	TGTGCCTGGACCACCATCAGACAGGCCCGCTATGGCTACACCTTC	CAWTTIRQARYGYTF
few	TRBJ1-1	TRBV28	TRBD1	TGTGCCAGCAGTCCCGGGACAGACACTGAAGCTTTCTTT	CASSPGTDTEAFF
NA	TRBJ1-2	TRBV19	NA	TGTGCCAGTAGTATAGCCCAGGTTAGAACCTATGGCTACACCTTC	CASSIAQVRTYGYTF
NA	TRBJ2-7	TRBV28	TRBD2	TGTGCCAGCACCCCCGGGACTAGCGGGATCTACGAGCAGTACTTC	CASTPGTSGIYEQYF
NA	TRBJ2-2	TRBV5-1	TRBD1	TGCGCCAGCAGTCGGACCCTGGACAGGGGGAACACCGGGGAGCTGTTTTTT	CASSRTLDRGNTGELFF
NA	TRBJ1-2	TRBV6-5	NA	TGTGCCAGCAGTTACTCTAGGAAGTCCATTAACTATGGCTACACCTTC	CASSYSRKSINYGYTF
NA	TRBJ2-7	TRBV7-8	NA	TGTGCCAGCGGAGGGGCGGGGTACGAGCAGTACTTC	CASGGAGYEQYF
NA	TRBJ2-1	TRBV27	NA	TGTGCCAGCAGTCAAAATCTTAAGAATGAGCAGTTCTTC	CASSQNLKNEQFF
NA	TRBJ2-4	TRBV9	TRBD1	TGTGCCAGCAGCGTAGGACAGGGGGCAAACATTCAGTACTTC	CASSVGQGANIQYF
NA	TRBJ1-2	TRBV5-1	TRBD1	TGCGCCAGCAGCTCATGGACAGGGGCAACGCGCCTTAACTATGGCTACACCTTC	CASSSWTGATRLNYGYTF
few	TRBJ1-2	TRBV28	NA	TGTGCCAGCAGTTTAGTCAGAAACTATGGCTACACCTTC	CASSLVRNYGYTF
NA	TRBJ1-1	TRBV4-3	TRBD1	TGCGCCAGCTCATACAGGGGGCTGAACACTGGAGCTTTCTTT	CASSYRGLNTGAFF
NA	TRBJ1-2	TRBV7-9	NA	TGTGCCAGCAGCCCCCCCCCGTTGGGGGGCGACGGCTACACCTTC	CASSPPPLGGDGYTF
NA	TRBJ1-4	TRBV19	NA	TGTGCCAGTAAAATCAAAGGGTTGGCTAATGAAAAACTGTTTTTT	CASKIKGLANEKLFF
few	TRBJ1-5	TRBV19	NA	TGTGCCAGTAGAGAACAGGGCCAACAGCCCCAGCATTTT	CASREQGQQPQHF
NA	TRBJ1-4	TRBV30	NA	TGTGCCTGGAAAGTCAGCGAAAATGAAAAACTGTTTTTT	CAWKVSENEKLFF
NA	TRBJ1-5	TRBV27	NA	TGTGCCAGCAGTTTATACGGTTATAGCAATCAGCCCCAGCATTTT	CASSLYGYSNQPQHF
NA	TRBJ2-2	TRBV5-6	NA	TGTGCCAGCAGCTTGGATGGACTTTACACCGGGGAGCTGTTTTTT	CASSLDGLYTGELFF
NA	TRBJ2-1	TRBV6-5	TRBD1	TGTGCCAGCAGTTGGGACAGCTCCTACAATGAGCAGTTCTTC	CASSWDSSYNEQFF
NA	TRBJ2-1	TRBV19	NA	TGTGCCACTAAGGGAAGTGGCTCCTACAATGAGCAGTTCTTC	CATKGSGSYNEQFF
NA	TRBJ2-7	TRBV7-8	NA	TGTGCCAGCAGCTTGCCGGCAGGGGCATCCTACGAGCAGTACTTC	CASSLPAGASYEQYF
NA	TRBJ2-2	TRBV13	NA	TGTGCCAGCAGCTTTACACTCGACAGGAGTACGAACACCGGGGAGCTGTTTTTT	CASSFTLDRSTNTGELFF
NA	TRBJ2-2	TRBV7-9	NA	TGTGCCAGCAGCTCGACAGACCCGAACACCGGGGAGCTGTTTTTT	CASSSTDPNTGELFF
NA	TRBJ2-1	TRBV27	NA	TGTGCCAGCAGTCCACTAGGACCGTCGGAGCAGTTCTTC	CASSPLGPSEQFF
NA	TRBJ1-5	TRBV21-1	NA	TGTGCCAGCAGCAACAGGGTGGAGGTGGGCAATCAGCCCCAGCATTTT	CASSNRVEVGNQPQHF
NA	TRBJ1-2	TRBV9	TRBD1	TGTGCCAGCAGCTCGGGGGGCGCCACAGGGGGCTGGCACTATGGCTACACCTTC	CASSSGGATGGWHYGYTF
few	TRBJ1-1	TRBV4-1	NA	TGCGCCAGCAGCGCGAACACTGAAGCTTTCTTT	CASSANTEAFF
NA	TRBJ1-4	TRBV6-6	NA	TGTGCCAGCAGCCCCCTCTCGGATGATGAAAAACTGTTTTTT	CASSPLSDDEKLFF
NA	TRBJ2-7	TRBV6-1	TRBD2	TGTGCCAGCAGTGAATGGACTAGCGGGAGGTACGAGCAGTACTTC	CASSEWTSGRYEQYF
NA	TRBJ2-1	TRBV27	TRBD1	TGTGCCACCAAGGGACAGAACAATGAGCAGTTCTTC	CATKGQNNEQFF